This entry features one T cell receptor beta chain sequence. These data belong to a study of blood T cell repertoires in COVID-19. Study information: Sample material is recorded as cDNA or gDNA derived from T cells, B-cell-depleted T cells, or PBMCs.

Profiling relied on immunoSEQ multiplex PCR, and the TCRdb table lists in-frame clones only, not all of them. The sample lists about 59,000 clones; around 86% were seen once. V was cut by 0 bases and J by 5 bases, with 10 bases left in between. This CDR3 has 14 amino acids. The V gene's germline CDR1 is SGHNT and CDR2 YENEEA. Sequencing was carried out using peripheral blood. This clonotype originated in a woman of 80 years or more with acute or convalescent COVID-19. V is TRBV11-3 and J is TRBJ1-1; D perhaps matches TRBD1 (5 bases). The CDR3 here is CASSLDGGGTEAFF. The DNA of the CDR3 is TGTGCCAGCAGCTTAGATGGTGGGGGGACTGAAGCTTTCTTT. The whole variable domain, remainder taken from reference TRBV11-3 and TRBJ1-1, is EAGVVQSPRYKIIEKKQPVAFWCNPISGHNTLYWYLQNLGQGPELLIRYENEEAVDDSQLPKDRFSAERLKGVDSTLKIQPAELGDSAVYLCASSLDGGGTEAFFGQGTRLTVV.